The TCR beta chain described here comes from a study of regulatory T cells in long-lasting Graves disease. General study results and limits: Researchers reported studying only peripheral blood, not thyroid tissue. TRBV28, TRBJ1-2 and TRBJ2-5 emerged as the favored segments in persistent disease.

Indicated time point: newly diagnosed GD, antithyroid drugs for less than 3 months. Generation of the TCR library employed RNA extracted from PBMCs. Points on this clonotype: What it binds is unknown.

Researchers made TCR beta libraries by using iRepertoire HTBI primers and running Arm-PCR on CDR3 regions. From the multiplex PCR reads, TCRdb called clonotypes with MiXCR, one entry per CDR3 protein. The table shows roughly 500,000 distinct CDR3 sequences, with roughly 12% occurring only once. V was shortened by 3 bases and J by 3 bases, with 9 bases between the two germline ends. CDR3 length: 13 residues. The same specimen was also included in a second study, on T cells in Graves' hyperthyroidism and ophthalmopathy. From that second work: With a duration under 2 months, the hyperthyroidism was newly diagnosed in patients aged 18 to 65. Thyroid ultrasound, orbital computed tomography, clinical symptoms, and serum thyroxine and TRAb underpinned diagnoses.

The chain is built from TRBV12-3 or TRBV12-4 and TRBJ2-7; perhaps TRBD2 as D (5 bases). The sequence came from a man younger than 40 with Graves disease. This material consisted of peripheral blood mononuclear cells (PBMCs), taken at new diagnosis, from a patient treated with antithyroid drugs. The CDR3 nucleotides are TGTGCCAGCAGTTTGAGGGCCCGCTACGAGCAGTACTTC. Translated: CASSLRARYEQYF.